The rows below give T cell receptor beta chains drawn from one sample of a study of cytomegalovirus exposure and HLA in healthy donors. The protocol was immunoSEQ multiplex PCR, while the TCRdb copy is restricted to in-frame clones and leaves out a portion. The profile covers over 150,000 clones, with roughly four fifths appearing a single time and about 0.98% taken by the ten largest. Sequencing used PBMCs. These receptors came from a girl aged 2 to 9 in good health and CMV-seropositive. The CDR3 runs from the conserved cysteine through the conserved F or W. The D gene is left open where the match is weak. Size is stated for part of the rows, as once, few or many counts, or as a class when the clone is expanded.

J	D	size	V	CDR3	DNA
TRBJ2-5	TRBD2	NA	TRBV19	CASSWGIIAGVKTQYF	TGTGCCAGTAGTTGGGGTATAATAGCGGGAGTGAAGACCCAGTACTTC
TRBJ1-3	NA	once	TRBV28	CASSFGTGASGNTIYF	TGTGCCAGCAGTTTTGGGACTGGGGCCTCTGGAAACACCATATATTTT
TRBJ1-2	NA	NA	TRBV30	CAWSVRGNYGYTF	TGTGCCTGGAGCGTCAGGGGTAACTATGGCTACACCTTC
TRBJ1-5	TRBD1	NA	TRBV18	CASSPRQGDNQPQHF	TGTGCCAGCTCACCAAGACAGGGTGACAATCAGCCCCAGCATTTT
TRBJ2-4	TRBD1	NA	TRBV5-1	CASKTGAVAKNIQYF	TGCGCCAGCAAAACAGGGGCTGTAGCCAAAAACATTCAGTACTTC
TRBJ2-5	TRBD1	NA	TRBV6-6	CASGQGARGETQYF	TGTGCCAGCGGGCAGGGGGCGCGGGGAGAGACCCAGTACTTC
TRBJ1-4	NA	NA	TRBV4-1	CASSQDLTLIASNEKLFF	TGCGCCAGCAGCCAAGATCTAACTCTTATAGCATCCAATGAAAAACTGTTTTTT
TRBJ2-7	TRBD1	NA	TRBV18	CASSPGTGAHEQYF	TGTGCCAGCTCACCCGGGACAGGGGCCCACGAGCAGTACTTC
TRBJ1-2	NA	NA	TRBV2	CASSEAARQPNYGYTF	TGTGCCAGCAGTGAAGCCGCTAGACAGCCTAACTATGGCTACACCTTC
TRBJ2-3	TRBD2	NA	TRBV30	CAWLAGGTADTQYF	TGTGCCTGGCTAGCGGGAGGGACCGCAGATACGCAGTATTTT
TRBJ1-5	NA	NA	TRBV5-1	CASSLSRDQPQHF	TGCGCCAGCAGCTTGAGCAGGGATCAGCCCCAGCATTTT
TRBJ2-7	NA	NA	TRBV21-1	CARQGSYEQYF	TGTGCCAGACAGGGTTCCTACGAGCAGTACTTC
TRBJ1-5	TRBD1	NA	TRBV28	CASSLAGLAGTGAFQPQHF	TGTGCCAGCAGTTTAGCCGGCTTAGCCGGGACAGGGGCCTTTCAGCCCCAGCATTTT
TRBJ1-2	NA	NA	TRBV30	CAWNELRRGIYGYTF	TGTGCCTGGAACGAGCTACGTAGGGGGATCTATGGCTACACCTTC
TRBJ1-3	TRBD1	NA	TRBV4-1	CASSQTPGQVSSGNTIYF	TGCGCCAGCAGCCAAACACCGGGACAGGTTTCCTCTGGAAACACCATATATTTT
TRBJ2-5	NA	NA	TRBV4-1	CASSQARRQGVLTSGQETQYF	TGCGCCAGCAGCCAAGCCCGGAGACAGGGGGTCTTGACTAGCGGCCAAGAGACCCAGTACTTC
TRBJ1-2	NA	NA	TRBV14	CASSQIQGLSYGYTF	TGTGCCAGCAGCCAAATACAGGGTTTAAGCTATGGCTACACCTTC
TRBJ2-2	NA	NA	TRBV5-6	CASSLLSAGYSGELFF	TGTGCCAGCAGCTTATTATCGGCAGGGTATTCCGGGGAGCTGTTTTTT
TRBJ1-5	TRBD1	NA	TRBV9	CASSVGTGAHQPQHF	TGTGCCAGCAGCGTAGGGACAGGGGCCCATCAGCCCCAGCATTTT
TRBJ1-1	NA	few	TRBV28	CASRGTSEAFF	TGTGCCAGCAGGGGGACTTCTGAAGCTTTCTTT
TRBJ1-1	NA	NA	TRBV7-9	CASSLDPGRATEAFF	TGTGCCAGCAGCTTAGATCCGGGCAGGGCCACTGAAGCTTTCTTT
TRBJ2-2	NA	NA	TRBV5-1	CASSSGLASNGELFF	TGCGCCAGCAGCTCGGGACTGGCGAGTAACGGGGAGCTGTTTTTT
TRBJ2-2	TRBD1	NA	TRBV5-6	CASSSLTKGQRTGELFF	TGTGCCAGCAGCTCCTTGACAAAGGGACAGCGCACCGGGGAGCTGTTTTTT
TRBJ2-7	NA	once	TRBV30	CAWSRSGPNYEQYF	TGTGCCTGGAGTAGGAGCGGGCCTAACTACGAGCAGTACTTC
TRBJ2-3	TRBD2	NA	TRBV4-2	CASSQEVGLAGGYRTDTQYF	TGTGCCAGCAGCCAAGAAGTTGGACTAGCGGGAGGGTACCGCACAGATACGCAGTATTTT
TRBJ1-3	NA	NA	TRBV30	CAFYGNTIYF	TGTGCCTTCTATGGAAACACCATATATTTT
TRBJ2-5	NA	NA	TRBV29-1	CSVVPVQETQYF	TGCAGCGTTGTGCCAGTACAAGAGACCCAGTACTTC